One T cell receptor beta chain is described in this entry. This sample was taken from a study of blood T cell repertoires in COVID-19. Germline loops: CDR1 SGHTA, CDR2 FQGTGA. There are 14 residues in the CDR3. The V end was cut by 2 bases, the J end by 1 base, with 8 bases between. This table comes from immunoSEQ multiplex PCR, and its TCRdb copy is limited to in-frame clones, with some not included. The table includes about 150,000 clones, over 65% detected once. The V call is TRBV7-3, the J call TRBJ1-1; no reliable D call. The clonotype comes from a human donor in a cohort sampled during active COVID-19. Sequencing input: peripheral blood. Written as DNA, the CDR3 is TGTGCCAGCAGCTTAGGAGGTGGGAACACTGAAGCTTTCTTT. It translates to CASSLGGGNTEAFF.